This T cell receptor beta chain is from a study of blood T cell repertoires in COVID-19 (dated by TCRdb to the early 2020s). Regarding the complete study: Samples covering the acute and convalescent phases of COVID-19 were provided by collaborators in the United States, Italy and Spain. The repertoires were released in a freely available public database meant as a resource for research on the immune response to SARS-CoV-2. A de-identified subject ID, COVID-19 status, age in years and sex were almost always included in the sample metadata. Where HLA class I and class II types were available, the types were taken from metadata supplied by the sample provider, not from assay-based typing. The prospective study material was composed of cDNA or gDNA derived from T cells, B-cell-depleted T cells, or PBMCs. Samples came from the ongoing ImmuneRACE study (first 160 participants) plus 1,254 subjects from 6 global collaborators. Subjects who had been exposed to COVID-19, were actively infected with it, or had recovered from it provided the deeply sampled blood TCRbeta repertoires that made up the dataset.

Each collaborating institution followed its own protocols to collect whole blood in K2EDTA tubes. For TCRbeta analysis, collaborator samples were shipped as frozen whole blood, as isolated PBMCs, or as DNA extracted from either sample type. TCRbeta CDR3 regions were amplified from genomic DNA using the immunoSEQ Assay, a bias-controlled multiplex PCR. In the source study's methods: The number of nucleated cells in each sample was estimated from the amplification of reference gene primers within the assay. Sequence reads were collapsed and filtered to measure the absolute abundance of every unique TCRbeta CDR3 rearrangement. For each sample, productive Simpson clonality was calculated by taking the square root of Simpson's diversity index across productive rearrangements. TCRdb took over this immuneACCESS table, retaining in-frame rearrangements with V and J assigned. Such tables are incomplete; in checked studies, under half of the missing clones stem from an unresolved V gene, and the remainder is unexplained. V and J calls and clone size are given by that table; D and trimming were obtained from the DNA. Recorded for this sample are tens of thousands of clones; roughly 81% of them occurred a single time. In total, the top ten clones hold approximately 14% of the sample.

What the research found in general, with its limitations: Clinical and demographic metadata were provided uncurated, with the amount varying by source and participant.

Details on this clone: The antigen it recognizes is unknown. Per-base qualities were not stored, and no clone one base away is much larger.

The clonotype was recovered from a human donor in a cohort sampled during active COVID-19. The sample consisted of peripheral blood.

The DNA reads TGTGCCAGCAGCAAAAGGTCGGGGGAGCCCACAGATACGCAGTATTTT. Its amino acids are CASSKRSGEPTDTQYF. The V gene is TRBV7-3 and the J gene is TRBJ2-3; a weak D assignment points to TRBD2 (6 bases agree). The V end loses 5 bases and the J end loses 2 bases, and a stretch of 17 bases separates them. CDR1 and CDR2 are read off the germline V gene as SGHTA and FQGTGA. From the cysteine up to the phenylalanine, the CDR3 has a length of 16 residues. CDR3 DNA only is kept here, 48 bases in frame from base 1. With the rest looked up from the reference TRBV7-3 and TRBJ2-3 genes rather than sequenced, the full variable domain is GAGVSQTPSNKVTEKGKYVELRCDPISGHTALYWYRQSLGQGPEFLIYFQGTGAADDSGLPNDRFFAVRPEGSVSTLKIQRTERGDSAVYLCASSKRSGEPTDTQYFGPGTRLTVL.